These 15 T cell receptor beta chains came from one sample sequenced in a study of cytomegalovirus exposure and HLA in healthy donors. The PCR had 60 Vbeta and 13 Jbeta primers. Sequenced by immunoSEQ multiplex PCR; TCRdb stores in-frame clones only, minus some. There are around 140,000 clones in the sample; approximately 80% occur only once, and 2% to 2.5% lies in the top ten. Sequenced material: PBMCs. All receptors derive from a woman between 18 and 29 years old in good health and CMV-seropositive.

This clone turned up a few times. V gene TRBV19 combines with J gene TRBJ2-2; D is uncertain. Germline CDR1 LNHDA, CDR2 SQIVND (reference sequence). This CDR3 has 15 amino acids. Trimming removed 6 bases at V and 6 bases at J, with 17 bases between. DNA for the CDR3: TGTGCCAGTAGCACAGCAGGAAGCCTCCCCGGGGAGCTGTTTTTT. Its protein product is CASSTAGSLPGELFF.

This clone was counted only a few times. The chain employs TRBV2 and TRBJ2-3, with TRBD1 identical over 9 bases. The CDR3 spans 14 residues. The V and J ends lost 4 bases and 1 base, in that order; junction bases with no gene match: 0. From germline, CDR1 is SNHLY and CDR2 FYNNEI. This chain's CDR3 is CASSGDRGTDTQYF. DNA of the CDR3: TGTGCCAGCAGTGGGGACAGGGGCACAGATACGCAGTATTTT.

The V and J genes are TRBV5-1 and TRBJ1-6; D is ambiguous. In germline, CDR1 is SGHRS, CDR2 YFSETQ. The CDR3 contains 16 residues. The V end was cut by 0 bases, the J end by 8 bases, with 15 bases between. Here the CDR3 DNA reads TGCGCCAGCAGCTTGGCCGCGGCAGACTTTTATTCACCCCTCCACTTT. Residues: CASSLAAADFYSPLHF.

The rearrangement uses TRBV6-4 and TRBJ2-2, with D possibly TRBD2 on 5 matching bases. The V gene's germline CDR1 is MRHNA and CDR2 SNTAGT. The ends were cut back, 4 bases at V and 5 bases at J, with 11 bases in the middle. This CDR3 is 14 amino acids long. The chain's CDR3 is CASSGSPGTGELFF. In DNA form, the CDR3 reads TGTGCCAGCAGTGGCAGTCCGGGAACCGGGGAGCTGTTTTTT.

The rearrangement uses TRBV4-3 and TRBJ2-1; TRBD1 matches at 11 bases. CDR3 length: 17 residues. CDR1 is LGHNA, CDR2 YSLEER, per germline. Trimming took 1 base from V and 6 from J; bases not matched to a gene: 8. The CDR3 bases are TGCGCCAGCAGCCAAGCTCGGGACAGGGGGTTAGGCAATGAGCAGTTCTTC. It translates to CASSQARDRGLGNEQFF.

The V call is TRBV18, the J call TRBJ1-5, with D possibly TRBD1 on 5 matching bases. CDR1 is KGHSH and CDR2 is LQKENI in the germline V gene. CDR3 length equals 16 residues. V was shortened by 1 base and J by 4 bases, with 14 bases between the two germline ends. CDR3 amino acids: CASSPREGPGNQPQHF. As DNA, the CDR3 is TGTGCCAGCTCACCACGGGAGGGGCCGGGGAATCAGCCCCAGCATTTT.

The chain carries TRBV19 and TRBJ2-1, with a weak D call TRBD2 (5 bases). This CDR3 is built from 16 residues. Germline lookup yields CDR1 LNHDA and CDR2 SQIVND (reference sequence). Trimming shortened V by 6 bases and J by 0 bases, and 15 bases separated the two germline ends. The DNA of the CDR3 is TGTGCCAGTAGATCAAGCGGTACTAGCTCCTACAATGAGCAGTTCTTC. It codes for CASRSSGTSSYNEQFF.

The chain couples TRBV28 to TRBJ1-4; 9 bases are a match to TRBD1. Germline CDR1 MDHEN, CDR2 SYDVKM. CDR3 length: 15 amino acids. V lost 3 bases and J lost 7; bases outside the gene matches: 6. Here the CDR3 DNA reads TGTGCCAGCAGTTTGTTGACAGGGGGGATTGAAAAACTGTTTTTT. As protein: CASSLLTGGIEKLFF.

The chain joins TRBV28 to TRBJ1-5; 8 bases agree with TRBD1. J gave up 3 bases and V 6 bases, and 4 bases lay outside the gene matches. Per the germline V gene, CDR1 is MDHEN and CDR2 is SYDVKM. CDR3 length: 14 amino acids. The CDR3 nucleotides are TGTGCCAGCAGCAGGACAGGGAACAATCAGCCCCAGCATTTT. This sequence encodes CASSRTGNNQPQHF.

The chain carries TRBV4-3 and TRBJ2-2, with TRBD2 as a possible D gene (5 bases). Germline V lookup: CDR1 LGHNA, CDR2 YSLEER. This CDR3 is 13 amino acids long. Trimming removed 1 base from V and 6 bases from J, with 6 bases in between. The CDR3 coding sequence is TGCGCCAGCAGCCAAGTCGGGGCCGGGGAGCTGTTTTTT. This codes for CASSQVGAGELFF.

The rearrangement joins TRBV10-3 to TRBJ2-3; 7 bases are shared with TRBD1. Germline V gives CDR1 ENHRY, CDR2 SYGVKD. This CDR3 contains 16 residues. With 3 bases clipped from V and 1 base from J, the junction kept 7 bases outside the gene matches. Here the CDR3 reads CAISDIGTVGTDTQYF. The CDR3, as DNA: TGTGCCATCAGTGATATCGGGACAGTGGGCACAGATACGCAGTATTTT.

The genes are TRBV18 and TRBJ2-2; 11 nucleotides agree with TRBD1. V shed 3 bases, J shed 6 bases, and the junction held 3 bases outside the gene matches. This CDR3 has 15 amino acids. Looked up from germline, CDR1 is KGHSH and CDR2 is LQKENI. The DNA of the CDR3 is TGTGCCAGCTCACCCCCGGGACAGGGGGCCGGGGAGCTGTTTTTT. This sequence encodes CASSPPGQGAGELFF.

This chain connects TRBV6-4 to TRBJ1-1; no firm D call. The V end was cut by 3 bases, the J end by 4 bases, with 9 bases between. The CDR3 is made up of 13 amino acids. Germline V gene data show CDR1 as MRHNA and CDR2 as SNTAGT. The CDR3 is CASSEEGATEAFF. Here the CDR3 DNA reads TGTGCCAGCAGTGAAGAGGGAGCCACTGAAGCTTTCTTT.

The chain carries TRBV5-1 and TRBJ2-7; 8 positions agree with TRBD1. The CDR3 sequence is 15 residues long. Germline CDR1 SGHRS, CDR2 YFSETQ. Trimming at V came to 4 bases and at J to 0 bases, leaving 6 bases not matched to a gene. The CDR3, as DNA: TGCGCCAGCAGCCCGACAGGGGCCCGCTCCTACGAGCAGTACTTC. Protein product: CASSPTGARSYEQYF.

V is TRBV7-9 and J is TRBJ1-5; no reliable D call. CDR1 SEHNR and CDR2 FQNEAQ come from the germline V gene (reference sequence). The CDR3 extends over 17 amino acids. The V and J ends lost 0 bases and 3 bases respectively, with 15 bases between them. The DNA of the CDR3 is TGTGCCAGCAGCTTAGCGCTCGGGATCCTTAACAATCAGCCCCAGCATTTT. Translating gives CASSLALGILNNQPQHF.